These T cell receptor beta chains were read from a single sample in a study of response to subunit inactivated influenza vaccine. TCRdb redid the calling of the RT-PCR reads with MiXCR, one entry per CDR3 protein. The sample yields around 490,000 distinct CDR3 sequences, approximately 7.6% seen once. Sequencing used PBMCs from blood, obtained roughly 24 months after vaccination. All receptors derive from a man between 50 and 75 years old who received an inactivated influenza vaccine. The CDR3 runs from the conserved cysteine through the conserved F or W. The D gene is left open where the match is weak. Clone size is stated in some rows and not others, as once, few, many or a class when expanded.

V gene	J gene	clone size	D gene	CDR3 protein	CDR3 DNA
TRBV11-2	TRBJ2-3	NA	NA	CASSSIQDTQYF	TGTGCCAGCAGCTCGATCCAAGATACGCAGTATTTT
TRBV7-6	TRBJ1-4	NA	NA	CASAQRGEKLFF	TGTGCCAGCGCCCAACGGGGTGAAAAACTGTTTTTT
TRBV12-3/TRBV12-4	TRBJ1-1	many	NA	CASSLAGTSIEAFF	TGTGCCAGCAGTTTAGCTGGGACAAGTATTGAAGCTTTCTTT
TRBV4-3	TRBJ2-7	NA	TRBD2	CASSQDSFAGDYSYEQYF	TGCGCCAGCAGCCAAGATAGTTTCGCTGGGGACTACTCCTACGAGCAGTACTTC
TRBV25-1	TRBJ1-3	NA	NA	CASATGPRGNTIYF	TGTGCCAGCGCTACAGGGCCAAGGGGAAACACCATATATTTT
TRBV12-3/TRBV12-4	TRBJ2-1	few	TRBD2	CASTQLGGGRVYNEQFF	TGTGCCAGCACCCAATTAGGAGGCGGGAGAGTGTACAATGAGCAGTTCTTC
TRBV13	TRBJ2-7	few	NA	CASSLKGLSYEQYF	TGTGCCAGCAGCTTAAAGGGACTCTCCTACGAGCAGTACTTC
TRBV7-7	TRBJ2-1	NA	TRBD2	CASSPGLAGGPVEQFF	TGTGCCAGCAGCCCAGGACTAGCGGGAGGGCCAGTTGAGCAGTTCTTC
TRBV5-1	TRBJ1-1	few	NA	CASSLGQLANTEAFF	TGCGCCAGCAGCTTGGGACAGCTAGCGAACACTGAAGCTTTCTTT
TRBV9	TRBJ1-2	few	TRBD1	CASSINRGPYGYTF	TGTGCCAGCAGCATTAACAGGGGCCCCTATGGCTACACCTTC
TRBV28	TRBJ2-3	many	TRBD2	CASSESGRTDTQYF	TGTGCCAGCAGTGAAAGCGGGAGAACAGATACGCAGTATTTT
TRBV10-3	TRBJ2-7	few	NA	CAIMVGNYEQYF	TGTGCCATCATGGTAGGAAACTACGAGCAGTACTTC
TRBV25-1	TRBJ1-1	many	NA	CASSSGTKAFF	TGTGCCAGCAGTTCAGGGACAAAAGCTTTCTTT
TRBV27	TRBJ2-7	NA	NA	CASSPLFLAPAYEQYF	TGTGCCAGCAGTCCCCTCTTCCTAGCGCCCGCCTACGAGCAGTACTTC
TRBV5-1	TRBJ1-2	NA	NA	CASSSGPRYGYTF	TGCGCCAGCAGCTCCGGGCCTCGCTATGGCTACACCTTC
TRBV7-2	TRBJ1-1	NA	NA	CASRFAPGMNTEAFF	TGTGCCAGCAGGTTTGCCCCAGGGATGAACACTGAAGCTTTCTTT
TRBV11-1	TRBJ2-1	NA	NA	CASSLTQGRGNEQFF	TGTGCCAGCAGCTTAACGCAGGGTCGGGGGAATGAGCAGTTCTTC
TRBV20-1	TRBJ2-5	few	TRBD2	CSAPTSRETQYF	TGCAGTGCCCCGACTAGCAGGGAGACCCAGTACTTC
TRBV7-2	TRBJ1-6	many	TRBD1	CASSSQGGNNSPLHF	TGTGCCAGCAGCTCCCAGGGGGGGAATAATTCACCCCTCCACTTT
TRBV4-3	TRBJ1-4	many	NA	CASSQEPASKLFF	TGCGCCAGCAGCCAAGAACCCGCTTCGAAACTGTTTTTT
TRBV12-3/TRBV12-4	TRBJ2-5	NA	NA	CASSPGEVGETQYF	TGTGCCAGCAGTCCAGGGGAAGTGGGAGAGACCCAGTACTTC
TRBV6-2/TRBV6-3	TRBJ2-3	many	NA	CASSYSMFGVTDTQYF	TGTGCCAGCAGTTACTCGATGTTCGGAGTCACAGATACGCAGTATTTT
TRBV20-1	TRBJ2-3	many	TRBD2	CSARSGREDTQYF	TGCAGTGCAAGGAGCGGGAGGGAAGATACGCAGTATTTT
TRBV24-1	TRBJ2-2	NA	TRBD2	CGASDLVGSVVLAGYTGELFF	TGTGGCGCCAGTGATTTGGTAGGGTCGGTCGTACTAGCGGGATACACCGGGGAGCTGTTTTTT
TRBV7-8	TRBJ2-7	many	NA	CASSIRTNREQYF	TGTGCCAGCAGCATACGGACGAACCGGGAGCAGTACTTC
TRBV4-1	TRBJ1-5	few	NA	CASSQDRPGNQPQHF	TGCGCCAGCAGCCAAGATAGGCCAGGAAATCAGCCCCAGCATTTT
TRBV3-1	TRBJ1-1	NA	NA	CASSRGQINTEAFF	TGTGCCAGCAGCCGCGGACAGATAAACACTGAAGCTTTCTTT
TRBV4-2	TRBJ2-1	many	NA	CASSQDPADSSYNEQFF	TGTGCCAGCAGCCAAGATCCAGCGGATAGCTCCTACAATGAGCAGTTCTTC
TRBV12-3/TRBV12-4	TRBJ2-7	many	TRBD1	CASSPRPEPGTAYEQYF	TGTGCCAGCAGTCCACGCCCGGAACCCGGGACAGCCTACGAGCAGTACTTC
TRBV29-1	TRBJ2-1	NA	TRBD2	CSVKGLDFHNEQFF	TGCAGCGTTAAGGGACTAGACTTCCACAATGAGCAGTTCTTC
TRBV29-1	TRBJ2-7	NA	TRBD2	CSVADGGIEQYF	TGCAGCGTTGCGGACGGGGGGATCGAGCAGTACTTC
TRBV28	TRBJ2-1	many	TRBD2	CASTTAGVANEQFF	TGTGCCAGCACCACCGCGGGAGTGGCCAATGAGCAGTTCTTC
TRBV5-1	TRBJ2-5	few	NA	CASSLVGFSSTQYF	TGCGCCAGCAGCTTGGTCGGTTTCTCGTCGACCCAGTACTTC
TRBV4-2	TRBJ1-1	NA	NA	CASSQPEMVISRAEAFF	TGTGCCAGCAGCCAACCCGAGATGGTGATTTCGCGGGCTGAAGCTTTCTTT
TRBV9	TRBJ2-4	few	NA	CASSLGPADIQYF	TGTGCCAGCAGCTTGGGGCCGGCGGACATTCAGTACTTC
TRBV7-2	TRBJ2-7	NA	TRBD2	CASSPHSGSYEQYF	TGTGCCAGCAGCCCACATAGCGGGAGTTACGAGCAGTACTTC
TRBV28	TRBJ2-1	many	NA	CASRRMYNEQFF	TGTGCCAGCCGACGGATGTACAATGAGCAGTTCTTC
TRBV4-1	TRBJ1-1	few	NA	CASSQAGRGKDTEAFF	TGCGCCAGCAGCCAAGCCGGGCGGGGCAAGGACACTGAAGCTTTCTTT
TRBV27	TRBJ2-3	few	NA	CASSSIDLQGADTQYF	TGTGCCAGCAGTTCTATTGACCTCCAGGGTGCAGATACGCAGTATTTT
TRBV5-4	TRBJ2-3	many	TRBD2	CASSLGTSVDTQYF	TGTGCCAGCAGCCTCGGGACTAGCGTTGATACGCAGTATTTT
TRBV28	TRBJ2-3	many	NA	CASRGAILTDTQYF	TGTGCCAGCAGGGGGGCGATACTCACAGATACGCAGTATTTT
TRBV12-3/TRBV12-4	TRBJ1-5	few	NA	CASSLGKGWDQPQHF	TGTGCCAGCAGTTTAGGTAAGGGCTGGGATCAGCCCCAGCATTTT
TRBV7-8	TRBJ1-4	NA	NA	CASSDHGGGELFF	TGTGCCAGCAGCGATCATGGAGGGGGGGAACTGTTTTTT
TRBV4-2	TRBJ1-2	few	NA	CASSQVGGQRNGYTF	TGTGCCAGCAGCCAAGTCGGAGGGCAAAGGAATGGCTACACCTTC
TRBV27	TRBJ2-7	few	NA	CASKGLGITYEQYF	TGTGCCAGCAAGGGTCTGGGGATTACCTACGAGCAGTACTTC
TRBV12-3/TRBV12-4	TRBJ2-3	medium-sized	NA	CASSPGLSVVTDTQYF	TGTGCCAGCAGCCCGGGGCTGAGCGTTGTGACAGATACGCAGTATTTT